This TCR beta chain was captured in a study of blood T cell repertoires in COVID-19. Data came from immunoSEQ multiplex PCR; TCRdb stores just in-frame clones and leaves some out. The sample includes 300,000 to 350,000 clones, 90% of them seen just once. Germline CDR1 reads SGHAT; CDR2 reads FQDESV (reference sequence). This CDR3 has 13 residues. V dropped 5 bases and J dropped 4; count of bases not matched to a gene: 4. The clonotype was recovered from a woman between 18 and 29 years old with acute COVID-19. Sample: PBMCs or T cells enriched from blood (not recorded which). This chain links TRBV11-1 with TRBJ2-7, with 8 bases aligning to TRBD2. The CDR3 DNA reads TGTGCCAGCAGCCGGGAGGGGAGGTACGAGCAGTACTTC. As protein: CASSREGRYEQYF.